One sample yielded the 27 T cell receptor beta chains listed below, sequenced in a study of shared clonotypes between healthy human individuals. Naive CD8 isolation took CD45RO-negative cells positively selected for CCR7 and excluded terminally differentiated effector memory CD45RA+ cells. TCRdb keeps only in-frame clones here, not all; method: immunoSEQ multiplex PCR. The sample has approximately 1.9 million clones; around 95% are singletons. The sample taken for sequencing was naive CD8+ T cells from PBMCs. These receptors all stem from a man aged 18 to 29 in good health. Some clones in this sample may be carry-over from other donors' samples.

This sequence joins TRBV25-1 and TRBJ2-7, with D perhaps TRBD1 (6 bases). The CDR3 loop spans 13 amino acids. Looked up from germline, CDR1 is MGHDK and CDR2 is SYGVNS. The V end was cut by 3 bases, the J end by 5 bases, with 11 bases between. Here the CDR3 reads CASSDGGSHEQYF. CDR3 sequence (DNA): TGTGCCAGCAGTGATGGGGGCAGCCACGAGCAGTACTTC.

Details on this clone: Different DNA sequences within this sample yield the same CDR3. This chain links TRBV7-9 with TRBJ2-7, with TRBD2 matching 11 bases. V shed 5 bases, J shed 1 base, and the junction held 4 bases outside the gene matches. This CDR3 comprises 15 residues. CDR1 and CDR2 from the germline V gene are SEHNR and FQNEAQ (reference sequence). The DNA of the CDR3 is TGTGCCAGCAGCCCAACTAGCGGGAGATCCTACGAGCAGTACTTC. Amino acid sequence: CASSPTSGRSYEQYF.

CDR3 coding DNA: TGTGCCACAAGGGTCGTACAGGAGAACACCGGGGAGCTGTTTTTT. It translates to CATRVVQENTGELFF. The chain couples TRBV7-6 to TRBJ2-2, with TRBD1 as a possible D gene (5 bases). The CDR3 extends over 15 amino acids. CDR1 and CDR2 from the germline V gene are SGHVS and FNYEAQ. Trimming cost V 10 bases and J 1 base, with 16 bases left between them.

With respect to this clone: Distinct nucleotide sequences in the sample also encode this CDR3. The chain carries TRBV27 and TRBJ1-2; tentative D call: TRBD1 (5 bases). V was trimmed by 2 bases and J by 4 bases, leaving 11 bases between them. This CDR3 contains 14 residues. The germline V gene has CDR1 MNHEY and CDR2 SMNVEV (reference sequence). The CDR3 DNA reads TGTGCCAGCAGTTTAGGCCCAGGGACCTATGGCTACACCTTC. This translates into CASSLGPGTYGYTF.

The chain has TRBV6-1 and TRBJ2-2; D uncertain. The CDR3 is made up of 12 amino acids. V shed 4 bases and J shed 3 bases, with 3 bases lying between them. Germline CDR1 reads MNHNS; CDR2 reads SASEGT. The CDR3 sequence is CASSAYTGELFF. The CDR3 DNA follows: TGTGCCAGCAGTGCATACACCGGGGAGCTGTTTTTT.

The V gene is TRBV4-1, the J gene TRBJ2-1; D is undetermined. CDR3 size: 16 residues. In germline, CDR1 is MGHRA, CDR2 YSYEKL. V was shortened by 0 bases and J by 3 bases, with 12 bases between the two germline ends. The CDR3 sequence: CASSQDGSTLYNEQFF. The CDR3 nucleotides are TGCGCCAGCAGCCAAGATGGGTCCACCCTCTACAATGAGCAGTTCTTC.

V and J are TRBV19 and TRBJ2-7, with D tentatively TRBD1 (6 bases). CDR3 length: 14 residues. Germline V CDR1 and CDR2: LNHDA, SQIVND (reference sequence). V shed 4 bases and J shed 0 bases, with 10 bases lying between them. DNA for the CDR3: TGTGCCAGTAGTAACCAGGACAGCTCCTACGAGCAGTACTTC. Translating it yields CASSNQDSSYEQYF.

The CDR3 sequence: CASSPGTGYWGYTF. The CDR3 nucleotides read TGTGCCAGCAGTCCCGGGACAGGGTATTGGGGCTACACCTTC. The chain carries TRBV27 and TRBJ1-2, with 9 bases fitting TRBD1. CDR1 is MNHEY and CDR2 is SMNVEV in the germline V gene (reference sequence). V lost 5 bases to trimming and J lost 8 bases; unmatched junction nucleotides: 9. This CDR3 spans 14 amino acids.

Comments on this clone: The sample holds other DNA sequences that translate to the same CDR3. This sequence joins TRBV10-3 and TRBJ2-7; D is uncertain. V dropped 6 bases and J dropped 0 bases, with 9 bases sitting between them. The length of the CDR3 is 13 residues. Germline CDR1 ENHRY, CDR2 SYGVKD. Here the CDR3 reads CAISPGSSYEQYF. Written as DNA, the CDR3 is TGTGCCATCAGCCCCGGTAGCTCCTACGAGCAGTACTTC.

This clone appeared once. Sequence at one end of the junction differs from germline and may be a read error. The CDR3 region is CASGLGTGNTEAFF. The CDR3 DNA is TGTGCCAGCGGCTTAGGGACAGGGAACACTGAAGCTTTCTTT. The chain combines TRBV7-9 with TRBJ1-1, with 8 bases matching TRBD1. The CDR3 has 14 residues. From germline, CDR1 is SEHNR and CDR2 FQNEAQ (reference sequence).

The V call is TRBV11-2, the J call TRBJ1-2; D not resolved. The germline V gene encodes CDR1 SGHAT and CDR2 FQNNGV. V was shortened by 5 bases and J by 7 bases, with 14 bases between the two germline ends. CDR3 size: 13 residues. The CDR3 reads CASSPLFRLGYTF. As DNA, the CDR3 is TGTGCCAGCAGCCCCCTGTTCAGGCTTGGCTACACCTTC.

J is TRBJ2-7 and V is TRBV27; 9 bases match TRBD1. The V segment lost 1 base and the J segment 7 bases; nucleotides outside the gene matches: 11. This CDR3 is built from 16 residues. Germline V CDR1 and CDR2: MNHEY, SMNVEV (reference sequence). The CDR3 protein is CASSLWGTGREGEQYF. The DNA for the CDR3 is TGTGCCAGCAGTTTATGGGGGACAGGGAGGGAAGGGGAGCAGTACTTC.

This rearrangement joins TRBV7-3 to TRBJ2-3; 8 bases match TRBD2. Per germline, CDR1 SGHTA and CDR2 FQGTGA. V shed 5 bases, J shed 7 bases, and the junction held 14 bases outside the gene matches. CDR3 length equals 16 residues. The CDR3 loop reads CASSTRGLDQVHTQYF. The DNA for the CDR3 is TGTGCCAGCAGCACAAGGGGACTAGATCAGGTTCATACGCAGTATTTT.

The CDR3 protein is CASSLQGGDLREQYF. The CDR3 DNA reads TGTGCCAGCAGCCTACAGGGAGGCGATTTGAGAGAGCAGTACTTC. The chain recombines TRBV6-6 with TRBJ2-7; tentatively, D is TRBD1 or TRBD2 (6 bases each). The CDR3 consists of 15 residues. The V gene lost 6 bases and the J gene lost 7 bases, with 22 bases spanning the gap. Germline assignment: CDR1 MNHNY and CDR2 SVGAGI (reference sequence).

The chain carries TRBV14 and TRBJ2-7; TRBD1 aligns across 10 bases. The V and J ends lost 3 bases and 2 bases, in that order; junction bases with no gene match: 7. The CDR3 spans 16 residues. In germline, CDR1 is SGHDN, CDR2 FVKESK. CDR3 DNA: TGTGCCAGCAGCCACTTGTCCGGGACAGGGGCCTACGAGCAGTACTTC. It specifies CASSHLSGTGAYEQYF.

This clone was recorded only once. The chain has TRBV27 and TRBJ1-1; 8 nucleotides line up with TRBD1. The junction had 12 bases not matched to a gene; V was cut back by 3 bases and J by 6 bases. Per germline, CDR1 MNHEY and CDR2 SMNVEV (reference sequence). The CDR3 sequence is 16 residues long. The DNA of the CDR3 is TGTGCCAGCAGTTTCGCAGGGGGCGAGGGTACTTCTGAAGCTTTCTTT. This translates into CASSFAGGEGTSEAFF.

This clone was seen more than once but under ten times. This chain joins TRBV30 and TRBJ1-5, with no clear D. V was shortened by 0 bases and J by 7 bases, with 10 bases between the two germline ends. The CDR3 spans 13 residues. CDR1 GTSNPN and CDR2 SVGIG come from the germline V gene (reference sequence). The CDR3 DNA follows: TGTGCCTGGAGTGTAGGCCTGAGCCAGCCCCAGCATTTT. This sequence encodes CAWSVGLSQPQHF.

Of note for this clone: This specimen includes other DNA sequences encoding the same CDR3. The chain uses TRBV2 and TRBJ2-2, with a tentative D call TRBD1 (6 bases). Germline V gene data show CDR1 as SNHLY and CDR2 as FYNNEI. This CDR3 has 14 amino acids. The V end lost 3 bases, the J end lost 5 bases, and 10 bases lay between the germline ends. CDR3 nucleotide sequence: TGTGCCAGCAGTGACAGGGGATTTACCGGGGAGCTGTTTTTT. Translation gives CASSDRGFTGELFF.

This clone was counted once. J is TRBJ2-7 and V is TRBV5-8; tentative D call: TRBD1 (5 bases). This CDR3 is built from 16 residues. The V end lost 2 bases, the J end lost 2 bases, and 17 bases lay between the germline ends. The germline V gene has CDR1 SGHTS and CDR2 YDEGEE. DNA for the CDR3: TGTGCCAGCAGCTTTAACCCCAGGGTTATCGCCTACGAGCAGTACTTC. Protein product: CASSFNPRVIAYEQYF. Combining the CDR3 with reference TRBV5-8 and TRBJ2-7 gives the whole variable domain EAGVTQSPTHLIKTRGQQATLRCSPISGHTSVYWYQQALGLGLQFLLWYDEGEERNRGNFPPRFSGRQFPNYSSELNVNALELEDSALYLCASSFNPRVIAYEQYFGPGTRLTVT.

This clone has just one count. J is TRBJ2-7 and V is TRBV6-6; D might be TRBD2 (5 bases). Germline V gene sequence: CDR1 MNHNY, CDR2 SVGAGI (reference sequence). CDR3 size: 16 residues. Deletions cut 4 bases from V and 2 bases from J, with 18 bases between. The CDR3 reads CASSSKGLTPAYEQYF. The CDR3 nucleotides are TGTGCCAGCAGTTCCAAAGGACTGACTCCCGCCTACGAGCAGTACTTC.

This CDR3 is CASSYSPTPHSYEQYF. CDR3 coding DNA: TGTGCCAGCAGTTACTCACCGACACCCCATTCGTACGAGCAGTACTTC. V is TRBV6-5 and J is TRBJ2-7; unclear D gene. The germline V gene encodes CDR1 MNHEY and CDR2 SVGAGI. V lost 0 bases and J lost 4, with 16 bases in between. The CDR3 extends over 16 amino acids.

The chain joins TRBV6-4 to TRBJ1-1, with D unresolved. The CDR3 loop spans 13 amino acids. Germline CDR1 and CDR2: MRHNA and SNTAGT. V lost 4 bases and J 0 bases, leaving 6 bases between the germline ends. This chain's CDR3 is CASSGVMNTEAFF. In nucleotides, the CDR3 is TGTGCCAGCAGTGGGGTCATGAACACTGAAGCTTTCTTT.

The CDR3 bases are TGCGCCAGCAGTTCGACGGGACTTTCCTACGAGCAGTACTTC. It specifies CASSSTGLSYEQYF. This chain joins TRBV4-1 and TRBJ2-7; tentatively, D is TRBD2 (6 bases). The ends were cut back, 6 bases at V and 1 base at J, with 13 bases in the middle. This CDR3 spans 14 amino acids. In germline, CDR1 is MGHRA, CDR2 YSYEKL.

The V and J genes are TRBV9 and TRBJ2-1, with TRBD1 matching over 11 bases. The CDR3 length is 16 residues. Trimming took 1 base from V and 5 from J; bases not matched to a gene: 5. Germline CDR1 and CDR2: SGDLS and YYNGEE. The CDR3 spells CASSVPRTGGNNEQFF. CDR3 nucleotides: TGTGCCAGCAGCGTACCCCGGACAGGGGGCAACAATGAGCAGTTCTTC.

This clone was counted a few times. The chain links TRBV19 to TRBJ1-2, with D uncertain. CDR3 length equals 13 residues. Trimming pared 5 bases from V and 3 bases from J, leaving 10 bases between. Germline V CDR1 and CDR2: LNHDA, SQIVND (reference sequence). The CDR3 DNA reads as TGTGCCAGTAGTGCGACGTGGGACTATGGCTACACCTTC. As protein: CASSATWDYGYTF.

The V call is TRBV25-1, the J call TRBJ1-1; tentatively, D is TRBD1 (5 bases). V was shortened by 1 base and J by 0 bases, with 12 bases between the two germline ends. Germline V CDR1 and CDR2: MGHDK, SYGVNS. CDR3 length: 16 amino acids. The CDR3 bases are TGTGCCAGCAGTGAATCCAGGGTAATAATGAACACTGAAGCTTTCTTT. This encodes CASSESRVIMNTEAFF. The full variable domain, in which reference TRBV25-1 and TRBJ1-1 provide the parts outside the CDR3, is EADIYQTPRYLVIGTGKKITLECSQTMGHDKMYWYQQDPGMELHLIHYSYGVNSTEKGDLSSESTVSRIRTEHFPLTLESARPSHTSQYLCASSESRVIMNTEAFFGQGTRLTVV.

The sample holds one count of this clone. The CDR3 bases are TGTGCCAGCAGCCCGCGAGCTACGGGCACTGAAGCTTTCTTT. Protein: CASSPRATGTEAFF. V gene TRBV11-2 combines with J gene TRBJ1-1, with D hard to call. V lost 5 bases and J lost 4, with 14 bases in between. The germline CDR1 and CDR2 sequences are SGHAT and FQNNGV. CDR3 size: 14 residues.